These 16 T cell receptor beta chains were all obtained from the same sample, sequenced in a study of cytomegalovirus exposure and HLA in healthy donors. The table came from immunoSEQ multiplex PCR; TCRdb's copy has only in-frame clones and leaves some out. In the table there are some 190,000 clones, around nine tenths of which are singletons. The sample consisted of PBMCs. These receptors originate from a man aged 30 to 45 in good health and CMV-seropositive.

The J gene is TRBJ2-5, the V gene TRBV5-6; tentatively, D is TRBD2 (5 bases). The germline V gene has CDR1 SGHDT and CDR2 YYEEEE. There are 16 residues in the CDR3. Trimming removed 0 bases at V and 9 bases at J, with 21 bases between. CDR3 sequence (DNA): TGTGCCAGCAGCTTGGAGTTGGCTAGCCCTGAAACCCCCCAGTACTTC. Protein product: CASSLELASPETPQYF.

The chain joins TRBV9 to TRBJ2-7, with a possible D match to TRBD1 (5 bases). V was cut by 3 bases and J by 5 bases, with 18 bases left in between. Germline assignment: CDR1 SGDLS and CDR2 YYNGEE. The CDR3 is made up of 15 amino acids. The CDR3 nucleotides are TGTGCCAGCAGCGATCCAGGGCTAGGGAACCACGAGCAGTACTTC. It is translated as CASSDPGLGNHEQYF.

The gene calls are TRBV6-5 and TRBJ1-1; D not certain. Germline-derived CDR1 and CDR2 are MNHEY and SVGAGI. V gave up 2 bases and J gave up 0 bases, with 7 bases separating them. The CDR3 consists of 14 residues. CDR3 loop: CASSYGRMNTEAFF. DNA of the CDR3: TGTGCCAGCAGTTACGGGAGAATGAACACTGAAGCTTTCTTT.

The chain recombines TRBV5-6 with TRBJ2-7, with 8 bases lining up with TRBD1. CDR1 and CDR2 (germline): SGHDT, YYEEEE. The CDR3 has 16 amino acids. V lost 1 base and J lost 0; bases outside the gene matches: 6. The CDR3 region has the DNA TGTGCCAGCAGCTTGACGGACAGGGTGAGCTCCTACGAGCAGTACTTC. Protein sequence: CASSLTDRVSSYEQYF.

This clone has just a few counts. The chain links TRBV27 to TRBJ2-7; 7 bases map to TRBD1. The germline CDR1 and CDR2 sequences are MNHEY and SMNVEV (reference sequence). The CDR3 runs to 17 residues. Trimming at V came to 2 bases and at J to 2 bases, leaving 12 bases not matched to a gene. CDR3 region: CASSLRVGQELTYEQYF. CDR3 in DNA: TGTGCCAGCAGTTTAAGGGTCGGACAGGAACTTACCTACGAGCAGTACTTC.

Regarding this clone: The same CDR3 can be traced to other DNA sequences in this sample. V and J are TRBV19 and TRBJ1-1, with D perhaps TRBD1 (5 bases). The V end lost 4 bases, the J end lost 1 base, and 7 bases lay between the germline ends. Germline V gives CDR1 LNHDA, CDR2 SQIVND (reference sequence). CDR3 length: 13 residues. CDR3 region: CASSTGRNTEAFF. The CDR3 bases are TGTGCCAGTAGTACGGGACGGAACACTGAAGCTTTCTTT.

The CDR3 coding sequence is TGTGCCAGCAGCCCCCCCGGCAGGGCTCTTCTTGGCTACACCTTC. Translation: CASSPPGRALLGYTF. The chain combines TRBV7-2 with TRBJ1-2; possibly TRBD1 for D (5 bases). The CDR3 loop spans 15 amino acids. CDR1 and CDR2 (germline): SGHTA, FQGNSA. The V and J ends lost 5 bases and 7 bases respectively, with 20 bases between them.

The rearrangement uses TRBV6-6 and TRBJ1-6, with no clear D. Per the germline V gene, CDR1 is MNHNY and CDR2 is SVGAGI (reference sequence). V was clipped by 0 bases and J by 10 bases, with 4 bases between them. The CDR3 is made up of 12 amino acids. CDR3 nucleotides: TGTGCCAGCAGTTACTCCAGCTCACCCCTCCACTTT. Encoded protein: CASSYSSSPLHF.

The V and J genes are TRBV6-5 and TRBJ1-4, with D possibly being TRBD1 (6 bases). With 4 bases removed from V and 6 bases from J, the gap between germline ends came to 9 bases. CDR3 size: 13 residues. Germline values: CDR1 MNHEY, CDR2 SVGAGI. CDR3 residues: CASSWGGHEKLFF. DNA of the CDR3: TGTGCCAGCAGTTGGGGGGGGCATGAAAAACTGTTTTTT.

This CDR3 reads CASSSPQGSPLHF. CDR3 DNA: TGTGCCAGCAGTTCGCCCCAGGGGTCACCCCTCCACTTT. The chain uses TRBV27 and TRBJ1-6; tentative D call: TRBD1 (6 bases). The V end was cut by 4 bases, the J end by 10 bases, with 11 bases between. Germline assignment: CDR1 MNHEY and CDR2 SMNVEV (reference sequence). This CDR3 region has 13 residues.

V is TRBV6-5 and J is TRBJ2-5; D gene unclear. This CDR3 comprises 15 residues. The V end lost 1 base, the J end lost 5 bases, and 14 bases lay between the germline ends. Germline V gene lookup returns CDR1 MNHEY and CDR2 SVGAGI. CDR3 nucleotides: TGTGCCAGCAGTTACTTAGACTCTTGGGGTGAGACCCAGTACTTC. It translates to CASSYLDSWGETQYF.

This clone has only a few counts. Its ends do not fully match the called genes, so a read error is possible. J is TRBJ2-3 and V is TRBV7-2; 7 bases line up with TRBD2. Germline CDR1 is SGHTA and CDR2 is FQGNSA. This CDR3 region has 12 residues. The CDR3 is CASSVAGDTQYF. In nucleotides, the CDR3 is TGTGCCAGCAGCGTAGCGGGAGATACGCAGTATTTT.

V gene TRBV28 combines with J gene TRBJ2-7, with 7 bases that match TRBD1. CDR3 length: 13 amino acids. Germline trimming cut 10 bases from V and 2 bases from J; bases unmatched to any gene: 8. Per germline, CDR1 MDHEN and CDR2 SYDVKM. The CDR3 bases are TGTGCCATCGAGGGACAGCAAACCTACGAGCAGTACTTC. Its protein is CAIEGQQTYEQYF.

The chain has TRBV4-3 and TRBJ2-6; D remains unclear. CDR3 length equals 20 residues. The V gene's germline CDR1 is LGHNA and CDR2 YSLEER. V lost 0 bases, J lost 0 bases, and 18 bases lay in between. The CDR3 region has the DNA TGCGCCAGCAGCCAAGACTTTACCCTGAGGTCCTACTCTGGGGCCAACGTCCTGACTTTC. This encodes CASSQDFTLRSYSGANVLTF.

The V call is TRBV28, the J call TRBJ2-2; the match to TRBD1 covers 10 bases. This CDR3 is 16 amino acids long. In germline, CDR1 is MDHEN, CDR2 SYDVKM. J was trimmed by 2 bases and V by 6 bases; bases with no gene match: 6. The CDR3 here is CASRARTGGNTGELFF. DNA of the CDR3: TGTGCCAGCAGGGCCCGGACAGGGGGAAACACCGGGGAGCTGTTTTTT.

This chain links TRBV18 with TRBJ1-1; D not certain. Between the trimmed V and J ends, which lost 2 bases and 5 bases, there was a span of 9 bases. The CDR3 runs to 13 residues. The germline V gene has CDR1 KGHSH and CDR2 LQKENI. The CDR3 region is CASSPETRTEAFF. The DNA for the CDR3 is TGTGCCAGCTCACCAGAAACGCGAACTGAAGCTTTCTTT.